This T cell receptor (beta chain) was profiled in a study of CD4 T cell repertoires in COVID-19 (dated by TCRdb to the early 2020s). Regarding the research as a whole: For cross-reactivity analysis, CFSE-low cells were expanded with IL-2 for around 9 days, then relabeled and restimulated with spike proteins from other coronaviruses. In COVID-19-recovered individuals, the study described naturally processed CD4+ T cell responses to SARS-CoV-2 spike and nucleoprotein and used TCR Vbeta sequencing to evaluate clonal composition. TCR Vbeta repertoire analysis of SARS-CoV-2-reactive T cells was conducted at the subset level in a few recovered individuals.

The method behind the library was the immunoSEQ multiplex PCR assay. As for how the authors treated the data: To quantify how much the repertoires of different subsets overlapped, the Chao-Jaccard similarity index was used along with counts of shared clonotypes. TCRdb's version of the immuneACCESS table is confined to in-frame rearrangements and falls short of the full clone set. An unresolved V gene accounts for under half of the shortfall where checked; the remainder is of unknown origin. D and trimming were read from the DNA, whereas the V and J calls and clone size are those reported in that table. A total of 70,000 to 95,000 clones appear in this sample, 80% to 90% of them only once. The ten largest clones add up to 0.45% to 0.7% of the sample. V is cut back by 8 bases and J by 5 bases, with 17 bases in the junction unmatched. The germline V gene gives CDR1 as MGHRA and CDR2 as YSYEKL. Including cysteine and phenylalanine, the CDR3 has 16 amino acids. This entry keeps only the CDR3 DNA: 48 bases, framed from base 1.

On this clone itself: Its target antigen remains unknown. No clone much larger than this one lies a single base away; base qualities are absent.

This sample's time point label indicates: sample from a COVID-19-recovered individual after infection. The donors were patients who had recovered from mild-to-severe COVID-19. Uncultured memory T cell samples were sequenced directly after ex vivo isolation. From peripheral blood mononuclear cells, the researchers isolated CD4+ total memory, central memory, effector memory and circulating T follicular helper cells. Study-wide findings and limitations: Several of the most expanded SARS-CoV-2-reactive clonotypes were present in two or all three memory subsets, which suggests intraclonal diversification. Between about 6 and 26% of SARS-CoV-2 clonotypes were also detected in secondary cultures stimulated with SARS-CoV and/or HKU1 spike, a finding consistent with cross-reactivity.

The receptor was isolated from a human donor who had COVID-19. The chain uses TRBV4-1 and TRBJ2-5, and 7 junctional nucleotides match TRBD2. The material sequenced was CD4+ T cells from peripheral blood, taken after recovery from COVID-19. The CDR3 sequence is CASGGVGFFSQETQYF. The DNA reads TGCGCCAGCGGGGGGGTGGGATTCTTCAGCCAGGAGACCCAGTACTTC.